The T cell receptor beta chain described here comes from a study of breast tumors, draining lymph nodes, adjacent tissues. Axillary draining lymph nodes of breast cancer patients supplied the node samples. V lost 2 bases to trimming and J lost 6 bases, with 13 bases between them. This CDR3 has 15 amino acids. TCRdb processed the multiplex PCR reads anew with MiXCR; each CDR3 protein has one entry. The sample contains some 170,000 distinct CDR3 sequences, roughly a third of which appear only once. This clonotype was sampled from a female donor with breast cancer. Some clones in this sample may be carry-over from other donors' samples. The chain combines TRBV12-3 or TRBV12-4 with TRBJ2-2; tentative D call: TRBD1 (6 bases). Material for sequencing was axillary lymph node tissue. This CDR3 is CASSLSQGLSGELFF. The CDR3 DNA reads as TGTGCCAGCAGTTTATCCCAGGGGCTCTCCGGGGAGCTGTTTTTT.